This T cell receptor beta chain was captured by sequencing in a study of T cells in localized non-small cell lung cancer (dated by TCRdb to the early 2020s). Regarding the study in general: The study analyzed T cell repertoires of about 230 early-stage NSCLC patients, comparing tumors and uninvolved tumor-adjacent lungs. NSCLC patients had a mean age of roughly 66 years, and more than 120 were male and over 85 female. The cohort consisted of approximately 240 treatment-naive NSCLC patients whose localized lung tumors had been resected.

Based on the germline V gene, the CDR1 and CDR2 sequences are KGHSH and LQKENI. Trimming removed 3 bases from V and 1 base from J, leaving 13 bases between the germline ends. The CDR3 runs 15 amino acids, cysteine and phenylalanine included. Only the CDR3 DNA is retained, 45 bases long and in frame from the first base. To note about this clone: It has no known antigen specificity. Nothing much larger sits one base from this clone, and base qualities are not available.

TCR beta CDR3 regions were sequenced from DNA using the immunoSEQ Assay. In the source study's methods: To compute T cell density, TCR beta template counts were normalized to usable DNA, which was estimated by amplifying housekeeping genes. Richness was estimated using the preseqR package, with extrapolation to 400,000 templates for PBMC samples and to 120,000 templates for tissue samples. Clonality was defined by subtracting Pielou's evenness from one. Tissue-enriched TCRs were identified through differential abundance testing performed on productive amino-acid clonotypes, with a minimum total count of 5 and an alpha of 0.1. The Jaccard Index and the Morisita Overlap Index were used to measure how much the repertoires overlapped between compartments. GLIPH clustered TCR beta CDR3s with public tetramer-defined viral CDR3s; viral motifs required at least three viral sequences plus V-gene enrichment. Here the immuneACCESS table is served through TCRdb, limited to in-frame sequences with V and J called. Missing clones are a known gap in these copies; in checked studies unresolved V genes cover under half, and the rest lacks a known reason. V and J calls and clone size are as listed in that table; D and trimming were resolved from the DNA. Within this sample are around 31,000 clones, with 90% to 95% of them counted one time only. The top ten constitute roughly 0.7% of the sample.

Study-wide findings and limitations: Because multi-region tumor sequencing was not performed, intratumor heterogeneity could not be ruled out. The highest T cell clonality was observed in uninvolved tumor-adjacent lung, where clonality exceeded that of tumor, suggesting that antigenic responses were more focused in uninvolved tumor-adjacent lung. Longer overall survival was associated with higher T cell density in blood, whereas shorter survival was associated with higher clonality in adjacent lung. Since the design was exploratory, TCR variables were selected using unadjusted p-values with no false-discovery rate correction. A median of around 57 of the top 100 tumor clones turned up in the paired uninvolved adjacent lung, and under 30 of those clones also ranked among the top 100 of that same adjacent lung.

At diagnosis, peripheral blood, uninvolved tumor-adjacent lung and tumor were collected and stored as a combination of fresh-frozen and FFPE material. For TCR repertoire profiling, blood samples were analyzed in the form of peripheral blood mononuclear cells. The V and J segments used are TRBV18 and TRBJ2-7; the D gene is perhaps TRBD1 or TRBD2, as each covers 5 bases. The sample in question was peripheral blood, obtained before any cancer treatment. This sequence was found in a woman aged 35 to 70 with stage I lung adenocarcinoma. The nucleotides are TGTGCCAGCTCACCTATCCGGGGACGTTCCTACGAGCAGTACTTC. This translates into CASSPIRGRSYEQYF.